This TCR beta chain came from a study of vaccination effects on CD4 cells after COVID-19. Before any sequencing was done, the ViraFEST assay used viral peptide pools to expand antigen-specific CD4+ T cells. CD4+ T cells were isolated after less than 12 days of culture. In the vaccine recipients, nucleocapsid antibodies were negative and there was no prior SARS-CoV-2 infection. Sequencing used immunoSEQ multiplex PCR; TCRdb keeps in-frame clones, though not all of them. The table includes approximately 23,000 clones, around two thirds detected once. To note about this clone: Its antigen remains unknown.

This CDR3 has 15 residues. Trimming left V 5 bases short and J 5 bases short, with 16 bases between. Germline assignment: CDR1 MNHEY and CDR2 SVGAGI. The origin of this receptor is a human donor who received a COVID-19 vaccine. The rearrangement joins TRBV6-5 to TRBJ2-1; a possible D gene is TRBD2 (6 bases). This specimen consisted of CD4+ T cells from PBMCs cultured with HCoV-OC43 spike peptides, obtained before COVID-19 vaccination. Regarding subset: HCoV-OC43 spike overlapping peptide pool stimulation. The CDR3 is CASSRTRGLNNEQFF. The CDR3 region has the DNA TGTGCCAGCAGTAGGACCCGGGGACTTAACAATGAGCAGTTCTTC.